This entry concerns a single T cell receptor (beta chain). Germline and junction disagree at one end, which may indicate a read error. Other nucleotide sequences in the sample specify the same CDR3. The data originate from a study of cytomegalovirus exposure and HLA in healthy donors. The primer mix had 60 Vbeta and 13 Jbeta primers. Libraries were prepared by immunoSEQ multiplex PCR; TCRdb keeps only in-frame clonotypes and omits some of them. Here the sample spans approximately 100,000 clones, 74% being singletons. The CDR3 sequence is 13 residues long. Germline CDR1 is MNHEY and CDR2 is SMNVEV (reference sequence).

The gene calls are TRBV27 and TRBJ1-2; tentative D call: TRBD1 (6 bases). The sample comprised PBMCs. This receptor was taken from a man aged 45-65 years in good health and CMV-seropositive. CDR3 nucleotide sequence: TGTGCCAGCAGTAAAACCGGGTTTGGGGGCTATACCTTC. It codes for CASSKTGFGGYTF.